Each of the 3 T cell receptor beta chains below was sequenced from the same sample in a study of breast tumors, draining lymph nodes, adjacent tissues. TCRdb analysed the multiplex PCR reads with MiXCR anew, one entry per CDR3 protein. The repertoire holds 75,000 to 100,000 distinct CDR3 sequences, approximately 19% seen once, with around 2.5% in the top ten. Axillary draining lymph nodes of breast cancer patients supplied the node samples. The sequenced sample was axillary lymph node tissue. These receptors came from a female donor with breast cancer. Some clones in this sample may be carry-over from other donors' samples.

This clonotype was seen many times. CDR3 sequence reads: CASSERDSSYEQYF. CDR3 bases: TGTGCCAGCAGTGAACGGGACAGCTCCTACGAGCAGTACTTC. The chain uses TRBV6-1 and TRBJ2-7, with 7 bases aligning to TRBD1. The J segment lost 0 bases and the V segment lost 2 bases, leaving 1 base of the junction unmatched. CDR3 length equals 14 residues. Germline V lookup: CDR1 MNHNS, CDR2 SASEGT.

This clonotype was observed many times. The chain joins TRBV24-1 to TRBJ2-2; the D gene is possibly TRBD2 (6 bases). V was pared by 2 bases and J by 8 bases, with 11 bases between. The CDR3 has 14 amino acids. Germline V lookup: CDR1 KGHDR, CDR2 SFDVKD. The CDR3 DNA reads as TGTGCCACCAGTGATTCTGGGAGGCAAGGGGAGCTGTTTTTT. It codes for CATSDSGRQGELFF.

A remark on this clonotype: This may be a read error, as it is one base from a much larger clone. V usage is TRBV9 and J usage is TRBJ1-3; D call uncertain. V shed 3 bases and J shed 2 bases, with 9 bases lying between them. Germline CDR1 SGDLS, CDR2 YYNGEE. This CDR3 has 14 residues. The DNA of the CDR3 is TGTGCCAGCAGCGAGGAATATCCTGGAAACACCATATATTTT. Its protein is CASSEEYPGNTIYF.